The rows below give T cell receptor beta chains drawn from one sample of a study of cytomegalovirus exposure and HLA in healthy donors. TCRdb's copy holds only in-frame clones and misses some; the assay was immunoSEQ multiplex PCR. The sample lists a few hundred thousand clones, over 75% seen once, with around 12% in the top ten. Sequencing was done on a sample of PBMCs. The receptors come from a man aged 18 to 30 in good health and CMV-seropositive. Each CDR3 is given with its conserved first and last residue. A D gene is named only where the DNA matches it firmly. Clone size is shown for a subset of rows, as once, few, many or a class of expanded clone.

CDR3 DNA,CDR3 protein,D gene,V gene,clone size,J gene
TGTGCCAGCAGCTTAGCGGGAGAGGCTTACGAGCAGTACTTC,CASSLAGEAYEQYF,.,TRBV11-2,.,TRBJ2-7
TGTGCCAGCAGTTACAGACAGAGGAACTACGAGCAGTACTTC,CASSYRQRNYEQYF,.,TRBV6-5,.,TRBJ2-7
TGTGCCATCAGTCTAGCGGGAGGGCCATACGAGCAGTACTTC,CAISLAGGPYEQYF,TRBD2,TRBV10-3,.,TRBJ2-7
TGTGCCAGCAGTTCACCAGGGGGCGGGGAGACCCAGTACTTC,CASSSPGGGETQYF,TRBD1,TRBV28,.,TRBJ2-5
TGTGCCAGCAGCTCGTACAGGGGGCGAAGAACTGGGGCCAACGTCCTGACTTTC,CASSSYRGRRTGANVLTF,TRBD1,TRBV11-2,once,TRBJ2-6
TGTGCCAGCAGCCCCACAGGGGCTAGGCTGTACTTC,CASSPTGARLYF,TRBD1,TRBV6-5,.,TRBJ2-7
TGTGCCACCAGCAGAGACACAGGGGGTGAGCAGTTCTTC,CATSRDTGGEQFF,TRBD1,TRBV15,.,TRBJ2-1
TGTGCCAGCAGCTTAGGGGGGGGTAGCAATCAGCCCCAGCATTTT,CASSLGGGSNQPQHF,.,TRBV13,.,TRBJ1-5
TGTGCCAGCAGCCTCACTAGCGGGGGGTTCCAAGAGACCCAGTACTTC,CASSLTSGGFQETQYF,TRBD2,TRBV5-6,.,TRBJ2-5
TGCGCCAGCAGCTTGAGGACTAGCGGAGGCACAGATACGCAGTATTTT,CASSLRTSGGTDTQYF,TRBD2,TRBV5-1,.,TRBJ2-3
TGTGCCAGTAGTATTCGCGATTTGGGGGGAGGAGAGACCCAGTACTTC,CASSIRDLGGGETQYF,.,TRBV19,.,TRBJ2-5
TGTGCCACCGGTGGGGCGGGTGGAGGGGCCAACGTCCTGACTTTC,CATGGAGGGANVLTF,.,TRBV15,.,TRBJ2-6
TGTGCCACCAGCAGAGTTTCGGGTTGGTTAGAAGATACGCAGTATTTT,CATSRVSGWLEDTQYF,.,TRBV15,.,TRBJ2-3
TGTGCCAGCAGCGTCACAGGGATAGGGCAGCCCCAGCATTTT,CASSVTGIGQPQHF,.,TRBV5-5,.,TRBJ1-5
TGTGCCAGCAAAAAGGGACCGAGGCGGTACGAGCAGTACTTC,CASKKGPRRYEQYF,.,TRBV6-4,.,TRBJ2-7
TGCGCCAGCAGCACCGGACTAGCGGACCACTACGAGCAGTACTTC,CASSTGLADHYEQYF,TRBD2,TRBV5-1,once,TRBJ2-7
TGCAGCGTTACGGGGCTCACCGGGGAGCTGTTTTTT,CSVTGLTGELFF,.,TRBV29-1,.,TRBJ2-2
TGTGCCAGCAGCCAAGAAACAGATACGCAGTATTTT,CASSQETDTQYF,.,TRBV4-2,few,TRBJ2-3
TGTGCCACCGGACAGGGGGCTGGTGAGCAGTTCTTC,CATGQGAGEQFF,TRBD1,TRBV2,.,TRBJ2-1
TGTGCCAGCTCATCAGGACAGGGGCGGACCGGGGAGCTGTTTTTT,CASSSGQGRTGELFF,TRBD1,TRBV18,few,TRBJ2-2
TGTGCCAGCGAAACCGGCCGGGGCTACGAGCAGTACTTC,CASETGRGYEQYF,.,TRBV11-2,.,TRBJ2-7
TGCGCCAGCAGCCACCACGGGACTAGTAAGCCCTACGAGCAGTACTTC,CASSHHGTSKPYEQYF,TRBD2,TRBV5-1,.,TRBJ2-7
TGTGCCAGCAGCCCCGGGGGAACTCCCTCCTACGAGCAGTACTTC,CASSPGGTPSYEQYF,.,TRBV27,.,TRBJ2-7
TGTGCCACTCGACAGGATACGCAGTATTTT,CATRQDTQYF,.,TRBV28,.,TRBJ2-3
TGTGCCAGCAGTTTCACCGGGCCCTCTAGCACAGATACGCAGTATTTT,CASSFTGPSSTDTQYF,.,TRBV27,once,TRBJ2-3